The 32 T cell receptor beta chains listed next were all sequenced from one sample in a study of cytomegalovirus exposure and HLA in healthy donors. The PCR used 60 Vbeta and 13 Jbeta primers. The table came from immunoSEQ multiplex PCR; TCRdb's copy has only in-frame clones and leaves some out. The table lists approximately 170,000 clones, 75% to 90% of them singletons. Material for sequencing was PBMCs. These receptors were collected from a woman aged 50 to 60 in good health and CMV-seropositive.

This clone came up once. The V and J genes are TRBV4-3 and TRBJ1-4, with D uncertain. The V and J ends lost 0 bases and 6 bases respectively, with 5 bases between them. Germline-derived CDR1 and CDR2 are LGHNA and YSLEER. This CDR3 has 13 residues. CDR3 amino acids: CASSQETYEKLFF. The CDR3 DNA is TGCGCCAGCAGCCAAGAGACATATGAAAAACTGTTTTTT.

CDR3 sequence (DNA): TGTGCCAGCAGCTTGACAGGTTTGGGAAACACCATATATTTT. The encoded protein is CASSLTGLGNTIYF. This chain connects TRBV7-2 to TRBJ1-3; possibly TRBD1 for D (6 bases). V was pared by 3 bases and J by 4 bases, with 10 bases between. This CDR3 is 14 amino acids long. Germline CDR1 is SGHTA and CDR2 is FQGNSA.

This clone has just one count. The chain links TRBV9 to TRBJ2-5; D gene ambiguous. Trimming took off 1 base at V and 5 bases at J, with 12 bases between the two ends. The CDR3 spans 14 residues. Per germline, CDR1 SGDLS and CDR2 YYNGEE. The chain's CDR3 is CASSVQALPETQYF. CDR3 sequence (DNA): TGTGCCAGCAGCGTACAGGCCCTCCCGGAGACCCAGTACTTC.

The rearrangement joins TRBV10-3 to TRBJ2-1, with D possibly TRBD2 on 7 matching bases. Trimming pared 10 bases from V and 14 bases from J, leaving 18 bases between. CDR1 is ENHRY and CDR2 is SYGVKD in the germline V gene. The CDR3 has 11 residues. Here the CDR3 DNA reads TGTGCCACAAGCCGAGGGGGGGCGGAGTTCTTC. As protein: CATSRGGAEFF.

The chain carries TRBV4-2 and TRBJ2-4, with TRBD2 identical over 11 bases. Per germline, CDR1 LGHNA and CDR2 YNFKEQ. V was pared by 4 bases and J by 3 bases, with 11 bases of the junction left unmatched. This CDR3 has 18 amino acids. This chain's CDR3 is CASSPEPVLAGDKNIQYF. As DNA, the CDR3 is TGTGCCAGCAGCCCGGAGCCTGTACTAGCGGGAGACAAAAACATTCAGTACTTC.

The chain uses TRBV29-1 and TRBJ1-2, with a tentative D call TRBD1 (6 bases). Germline CDR1 SQVTM, CDR2 ANQGSEA. CDR3 length equals 14 residues. V was trimmed by 6 bases and J by 6 bases, leaving 20 bases between them. CDR3 region: CSVSEGGAGNGYTF. CDR3 coding DNA: TGCAGCGTCTCTGAAGGGGGAGCAGGTAATGGCTACACCTTC.

This chain joins TRBV5-1 and TRBJ2-7; weak D call: TRBD1 (5 bases). This CDR3 contains 15 residues. CDR1 and CDR2 (germline): SGHRS, YFSETQ. V shed 0 bases and J shed 2 bases, with 12 bases lying between them. CDR3 residues: CASSLGRTPTYEQYF. CDR3 nucleotide sequence: TGCGCCAGCAGCTTGGGGCGGACACCCACCTACGAGCAGTACTTC.

The chain recombines TRBV27 with TRBJ1-2; unclear D gene. This CDR3 has 15 residues. V dropped 2 bases and J dropped 4 bases, with 14 bases sitting between them. Germline V gene data show CDR1 as MNHEY and CDR2 as SMNVEV (reference sequence). CDR3 nucleotide sequence: TGTGCCAGCAGTTTAATCCCAAGAAGCGCCTATGGCTACACCTTC. As protein: CASSLIPRSAYGYTF.

This chain connects TRBV4-3 to TRBJ2-3; TRBD2 is a possible D gene (5 bases). Germline V gene data show CDR1 as LGHNA and CDR2 as YSLEER. V lost 3 bases, J lost 6 bases, and 13 bases lay in between. This CDR3 has 14 amino acids. CDR3 sequence: CASSQAGVPDTQYF. Written as DNA, the CDR3 is TGCGCCAGCAGCCAGGCGGGCGTGCCGGATACGCAGTATTTT.

As regards this clone: The CDR3 end shows no conserved phenylalanine or tryptophan, and so a read error is likely. The DNA is left out, because the CDR3 cannot be placed on it with certainty; the CDR3 is given as TCRdb lists it. V usage is TRBV23-1 and J usage is TRBJ2-7; the table gives TRBD2 as D, unverified against the DNA. TRBV23-1 is an open reading frame, and its role is uncertain. The CDR3 has 9 amino acids, counting both end residues. The CDR3 sequence: CASSFNWTD.

V usage is TRBV9 and J usage is TRBJ2-3, with 12 bases that match TRBD2. Per the germline V gene, CDR1 is SGDLS and CDR2 is YYNGEE. The CDR3 contains 15 residues. J was trimmed by 4 bases and V by 0 bases; bases with no gene match: 0. CDR3 loop: CASSVGLAGADTQYF. The DNA of the CDR3 is TGTGCCAGCAGCGTAGGACTAGCGGGGGCAGATACGCAGTATTTT.

The chain links TRBV6-5 to TRBJ2-7; 7 nucleotides match TRBD1. The CDR3 totals 13 residues. Germline V lookup: CDR1 MNHEY, CDR2 SVGAGI. Trimming cost V 7 bases and J 5 bases; bases outside gene matches: 8. The CDR3 sequence: CASKFTGAHEQYF. The CDR3 DNA reads TGTGCCAGCAAATTTACAGGGGCCCACGAGCAGTACTTC.

This rearrangement joins TRBV4-1 to TRBJ2-7, with D possibly TRBD2 on 6 matching bases. This CDR3 spans 16 amino acids. Trimming pared 2 bases from V and 0 bases from J, leaving 14 bases between. CDR1 is MGHRA, CDR2 YSYEKL, per germline. The DNA for the CDR3 is TGCGCCAGCAGCCAATATATAGCGGTACCCTCCTACGAGCAGTACTTC. Amino acids: CASSQYIAVPSYEQYF.

The rearrangement links TRBV19 to TRBJ2-3, with 7 bases identical to TRBD1. The CDR3 is 15 residues long. With V trimmed by 5 bases and J by 2 bases, 7 bases remained unmatched. In germline, CDR1 is LNHDA, CDR2 SQIVND (reference sequence). For the CDR3, the DNA is TGTGCCAGTAGTTCCGGGACAGATAACACAGATACGCAGTATTTT. It specifies CASSSGTDNTDTQYF.

The chain carries TRBV6-5 and TRBJ1-1; D is undetermined. Trimming stripped 7 bases from V and 6 bases from J, with 12 bases between. Germline values: CDR1 MNHEY, CDR2 SVGAGI. The CDR3 runs to 12 residues. In DNA, the CDR3 is TGTGCCAGCACCTCGGGTTGGGCTGAAGCTTTCTTT. This codes for CASTSGWAEAFF.

The rearrangement uses TRBV10-3 and TRBJ2-1; 7 positions match TRBD1. Germline-derived CDR1 and CDR2 are ENHRY and SYGVKD. The CDR3 is 12 amino acids. After removal of 10 bases from V and 6 bases from J, the junction contained 6 bases not matched to a gene. In DNA, the CDR3 is TGTGCCACCGCAGACAGGGTCAATGAGCAGTTCTTC. Protein sequence: CATADRVNEQFF.

This clone has a single count. The V gene is TRBV2, the J gene TRBJ2-7; 13 nucleotides agree with TRBD2. The CDR3 length is 16 residues. The V gene's germline CDR1 is SNHLY and CDR2 FYNNEI. V trimming: 7 bases; J trimming: 2 bases; junction bases outside the gene matches: 8. The DNA for the CDR3 is TGTGCCAGCACAGGACTAGCGGGAGAAAACGCCTACGAGCAGTACTTC. Protein: CASTGLAGENAYEQYF.

The rearrangement uses TRBV18 and TRBJ1-1; D possibly corresponds to TRBD1 (5 bases). With 6 bases removed from V and 6 bases from J, the gap between germline ends came to 14 bases. The CDR3 sequence is 13 residues long. Germline V gene data show CDR1 as KGHSH and CDR2 as LQKENI. Written as DNA, the CDR3 is TGTGCCAGCTCCCCCGCCAGGGTCGCTGAAGCTTTCTTT. Protein sequence: CASSPARVAEAFF.

The chain recombines TRBV11-2 with TRBJ2-1; D remains ambiguous. Trimming stripped 5 bases from V and 6 bases from J, with 14 bases between. Germline-derived CDR1 and CDR2 are SGHAT and FQNNGV. The CDR3 is made up of 14 amino acids. Here the CDR3 reads CASSPNRPGNEQFF. CDR3 bases: TGTGCCAGCAGCCCTAATCGCCCGGGCAATGAGCAGTTCTTC.

This clone was found once. As DNA, the CDR3 is TGTGCCAGCAGCCCCGGACTAGCGGTCTCCTACGAGCAGTACTTC. Its protein is CASSPGLAVSYEQYF. V gene TRBV7-9 combines with J gene TRBJ2-7, with 10 bases that match TRBD2. CDR3 length equals 15 residues. The V gene's germline CDR1 is SEHNR and CDR2 FQNEAQ (reference sequence). The V segment lost 5 bases and the J segment 0 bases; nucleotides outside the gene matches: 4.

J is TRBJ2-4 and V is TRBV6-1, with 10 bases fitting TRBD1. Germline loops: CDR1 MNHNS, CDR2 SASEGT. This CDR3 contains 20 residues. The junction had 14 bases not matched to a gene; V was cut back by 2 bases and J by 1 base. This CDR3 reads CASSESFRDRGSLAKNIQYF. CDR3 DNA: TGTGCCAGCAGTGAATCCTTCCGGGACAGGGGTTCGTTGGCCAAAAACATTCAGTACTTC.

J is TRBJ2-7 and V is TRBV21-1; TRBD1, as called in the table, went unchecked against the DNA. TRBV21-1 is shown as a pseudogene. The CDR3 loop spans 17 amino acids. The CDR3 reads CASSKVSDRESSYEQYF. For the CDR3, the DNA is TGTGCCAGCAGCAAAGTATCCGACAGGGAGTCTTCCTACGAGCAGTACTTC.

This clone occurred a few times. The V and J genes are TRBV7-9 and TRBJ2-4; 7 bases are a match to TRBD1. Trimming took 5 bases from V and 7 from J; bases not matched to a gene: 8. This CDR3 has 14 residues. Germline V CDR1 and CDR2: SEHNR, FQNEAQ (reference sequence). CDR3 bases: TGTGCCAGCAGCCCCAGACAGGGAATGAACATTCAGTACTTC. It encodes CASSPRQGMNIQYF.

The rearrangement links TRBV11-1 to TRBJ1-1; weak D call: TRBD1 (6 bases). The V and J ends lost 5 bases and 2 bases respectively, with 15 bases between them. Germline V gene sequence: CDR1 SGHAT, CDR2 FQDESV (reference sequence). CDR3 length: 15 amino acids. CDR3 amino acids: CASSLGSGGNTEAFF. The CDR3 bases are TGTGCCAGCAGCCTCGGCTCGGGGGGCAACACTGAAGCTTTCTTT.

About this clone: Other DNA sequences of this sample code for an identical CDR3. This chain joins TRBV6-1 and TRBJ1-2; the D gene is possibly TRBD1 (6 bases). Per the germline V gene, CDR1 is MNHNS and CDR2 is SASEGT. V was clipped by 7 bases and J by 4 bases, with 13 bases between them. CDR3 size: 13 residues. CDR3 in DNA: TGTGCCAGCAAAGGCGGGGGGCTCTATGGCTACACCTTC. It specifies CASKGGGLYGYTF.

The rearrangement links TRBV7-2 to TRBJ1-5; D uncertain. Per germline, CDR1 SGHTA and CDR2 FQGNSA. V was clipped by 1 base and J by 4 bases, with 5 bases between them. This CDR3 has 13 amino acids. In DNA, the CDR3 is TGTGCCAGCAGCTTAGATCAAAATCAGCCCCAGCATTTT. It specifies CASSLDQNQPQHF.

The V call is TRBV4-2, the J call TRBJ2-1; 9 bases line up with TRBD2. The CDR3 loop spans 16 amino acids. The V and J ends lost 4 bases and 8 bases, in that order; junction bases with no gene match: 12. Germline CDR1 LGHNA, CDR2 YNFKEQ. This CDR3 is CASSLEAGGRVHEQFF. CDR3 DNA: TGTGCCAGCAGCCTAGAGGCCGGCGGGAGGGTCCATGAGCAGTTCTTC.

This clone was observed a handful of times. The chain has TRBV4-1 and TRBJ2-3; 11 bases are a match to TRBD1. CDR3 length: 16 residues. CDR1 is MGHRA and CDR2 is YSYEKL in the germline V gene. The V gene end was trimmed by 1 base and the J gene end by 4 bases; junction bases not matched to a gene: 4. CDR3 amino acids: CASSQAPGQGADTQYF. The CDR3 nucleotides are TGCGCCAGCAGCCAAGCGCCGGGACAGGGGGCAGATACGCAGTATTTT.

V gene TRBV4-3 combines with J gene TRBJ1-1; D gene uncertain. CDR3 length: 17 residues. V was cut by 0 bases and J by 7 bases, with 21 bases left in between. Germline V lookup: CDR1 LGHNA, CDR2 YSLEER. The CDR3 coding sequence is TGCGCCAGCAGCCAAGACGGCGGGGTAAGAATCTTGGGTGAAGCTTTCTTT. Translating it yields CASSQDGGVRILGEAFF.

The table lists this clone with a few counts. The chain employs TRBV6-6 and TRBJ2-7, with D tentatively TRBD1 (5 bases). Germline CDR1 reads MNHNY; CDR2 reads SVGAGI (reference sequence). Trimming pared 6 bases from V and 3 bases from J, leaving 18 bases between. CDR3 length: 15 amino acids. CDR3 bases: TGTGCCAGCAGGTCTAGACAGAGAAGTGGCTACGAGCAGTACTTC. Amino acids: CASRSRQRSGYEQYF.

J is TRBJ2-3 and V is TRBV4-3; 14 nucleotides match TRBD2. V dropped 7 bases and J dropped 5; count of bases not matched to a gene: 11. Per germline, CDR1 LGHNA and CDR2 YSLEER. CDR3 size: 17 residues. The CDR3 DNA is TGCGCCAGCACCGAGACTAGCGGGGGGGCCCCGGGAGATACGCAGTATTTT. This codes for CASTETSGGAPGDTQYF.

This chain uses TRBV4-1 with TRBJ1-3; D call uncertain. The CDR3 covers 15 residues. Between the trimmed V and J ends, which lost 1 base and 0 bases, there was a span of 7 bases. Germline V CDR1 and CDR2: MGHRA, YSYEKL. CDR3 nucleotides: TGCGCCAGCAGCCAAGGGCGGGTCTCTGGAAACACCATATATTTT. Amino acid sequence: CASSQGRVSGNTIYF.